This TCR beta chain was obtained from a study of radiotherapy plus CTLA-4 blockade in lung cancer. On this clone: Other nucleotide sequences in the sample specify the same CDR3.

CDR3 length: 15 amino acids. The germline V and J ends were trimmed by 0 bases and 6 bases, with 10 bases remaining between them. Germline assignment: CDR1 SGHTS and CDR2 YDEGEE. Produced via immunoSEQ multiplex PCR; TCRdb's table is partial and in-frame only. This sample has some 51,000 clones, with 65% to 85% found just once. Sequenced here: peripheral blood, sampled from a patient treated with radiotherapy plus ipilimumab. The receptor was derived from a human donor with non-small cell lung cancer whose response to radiotherapy plus ipilimumab could not be evaluated. The chain joins TRBV5-8 to TRBJ1-6; possibly TRBD1 for D (5 bases). In DNA, the CDR3 is TGTGCCAGCAGCTTGGTGCAGGGACTTAATTCACCCCTCCACTTT. This encodes CASSLVQGLNSPLHF. Variable domain in full (rest from reference TRBV5-8 and TRBJ1-6): EAGVTQSPTHLIKTRGQQATLRCSPISGHTSVYWYQQALGLGLQFLLWYDEGEERNRGNFPPRFSGRQFPNYSSELNVNALELEDSALYLCASSLVQGLNSPLHFGNGTRLTVT.